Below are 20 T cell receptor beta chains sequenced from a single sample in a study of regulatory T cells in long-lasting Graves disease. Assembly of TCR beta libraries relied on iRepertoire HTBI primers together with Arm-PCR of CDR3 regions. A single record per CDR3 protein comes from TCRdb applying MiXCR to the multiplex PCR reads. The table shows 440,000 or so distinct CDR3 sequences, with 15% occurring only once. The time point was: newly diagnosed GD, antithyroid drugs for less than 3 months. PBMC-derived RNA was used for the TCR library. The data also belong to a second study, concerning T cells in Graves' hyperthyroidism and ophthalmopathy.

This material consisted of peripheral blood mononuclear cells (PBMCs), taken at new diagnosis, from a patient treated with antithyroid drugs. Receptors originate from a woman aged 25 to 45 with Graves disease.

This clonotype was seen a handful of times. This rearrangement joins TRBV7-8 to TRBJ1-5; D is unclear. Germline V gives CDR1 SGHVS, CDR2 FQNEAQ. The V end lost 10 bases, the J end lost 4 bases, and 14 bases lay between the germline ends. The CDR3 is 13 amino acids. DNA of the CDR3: TGTGCCACCTCAACTCGGAATAATCAGCCCCAGCATTTT. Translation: CATSTRNNQPQHF.

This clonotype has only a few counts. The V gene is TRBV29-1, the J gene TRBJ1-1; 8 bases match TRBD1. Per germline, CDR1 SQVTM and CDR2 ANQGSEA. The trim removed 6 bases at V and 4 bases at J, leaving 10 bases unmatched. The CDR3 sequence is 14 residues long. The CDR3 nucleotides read TGCAGCGTCGCCGACAGGGGAGGGAGCACTGAAGCTTTCTTT. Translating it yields CSVADRGGSTEAFF. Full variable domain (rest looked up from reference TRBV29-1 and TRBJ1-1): SAVISQKPSRDICQRGTSLTIQCQVDSQVTMMFWYRQQPGQSLTLIATANQGSEATYESGFVIDKFPISRPNLTFSTLTVSNMSPEDSSIYLCSVADRGGSTEAFFGQGTRLTVV.

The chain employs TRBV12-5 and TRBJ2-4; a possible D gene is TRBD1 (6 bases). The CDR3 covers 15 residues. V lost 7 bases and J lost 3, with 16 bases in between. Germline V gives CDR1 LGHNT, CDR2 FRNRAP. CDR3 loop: CASAYQGQGKNIQYF. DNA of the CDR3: TGTGCTAGTGCTTACCAGGGGCAGGGCAAAAACATTCAGTACTTC.

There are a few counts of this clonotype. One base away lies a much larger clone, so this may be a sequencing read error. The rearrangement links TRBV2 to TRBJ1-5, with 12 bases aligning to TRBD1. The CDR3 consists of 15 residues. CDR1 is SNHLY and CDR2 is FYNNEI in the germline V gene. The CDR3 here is CASKPGQGARQPQQF. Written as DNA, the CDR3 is TGTGCCAGCAAACCGGGACAGGGGGCGCGGCAGCCCCAGCAGTTT.

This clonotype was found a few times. The CDR3 sequence: CSADSREYQETQYF. In DNA form, the CDR3 reads TGCAGTGCGGACAGCCGGGAATACCAAGAGACCCAGTACTTC. The chain carries TRBV20-1 and TRBJ2-5, with TRBD1 as a possible D gene (6 bases). Germline values: CDR1 DFQATT, CDR2 SNEGSKA (reference sequence). V was clipped by 6 bases and J by 0 bases, with 14 bases between them. The CDR3 is 14 amino acids.

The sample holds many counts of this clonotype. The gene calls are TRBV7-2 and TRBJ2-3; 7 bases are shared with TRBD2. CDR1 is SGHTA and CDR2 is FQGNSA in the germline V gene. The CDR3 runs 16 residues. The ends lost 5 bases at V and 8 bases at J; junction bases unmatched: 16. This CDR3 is CASSQSGTTPSRTQYF. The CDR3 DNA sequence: TGTGCCAGCAGCCAATCCGGGACTACCCCGTCGCGTACGCAGTATTTT. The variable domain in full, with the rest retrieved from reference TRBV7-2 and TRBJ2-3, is GAGVSQSPSNKVTEKGKDVELRCDPISGHTALYWYRQSLGQGLEFLIYFQGNSAPDKSGLPSDRFSAERTGGSVSTLTIQRTQQEDSAVYLCASSQSGTTPSRTQYFGPGTRLTVL.

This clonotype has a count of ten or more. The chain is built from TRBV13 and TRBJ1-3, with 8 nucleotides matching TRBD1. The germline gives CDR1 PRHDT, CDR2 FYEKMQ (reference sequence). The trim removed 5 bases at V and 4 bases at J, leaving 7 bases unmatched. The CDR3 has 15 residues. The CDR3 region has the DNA TGTGCCAGCAGCGCTAGACAGGGGCGCGGAAACACCATATATTTT. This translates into CASSARQGRGNTIYF.

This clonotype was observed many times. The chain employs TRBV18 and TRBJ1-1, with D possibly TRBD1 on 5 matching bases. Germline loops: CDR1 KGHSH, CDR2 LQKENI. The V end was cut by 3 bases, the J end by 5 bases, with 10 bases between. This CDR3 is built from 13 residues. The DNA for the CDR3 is TGTGCCAGCTCACCTGACAGTAAGACTGAAGCTTTCTTT. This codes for CASSPDSKTEAFF. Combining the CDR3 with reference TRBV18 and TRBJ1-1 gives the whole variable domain NAGVMQNPRHLVRRRGQEARLRCSPMKGHSHVYWYRQLPEEGLKFMVYLQKENIIDESGMPKERFSAEFPKEGPSILRIQQVVRGDSAAYFCASSPDSKTEAFFGQGTRLTVV.

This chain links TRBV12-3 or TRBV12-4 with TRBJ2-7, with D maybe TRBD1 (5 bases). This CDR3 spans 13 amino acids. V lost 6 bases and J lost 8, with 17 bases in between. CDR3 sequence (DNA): TGTGCCAGCAGCCTCGGACATTCCGGCAAGCAGTACTTC. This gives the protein CASSLGHSGKQYF.

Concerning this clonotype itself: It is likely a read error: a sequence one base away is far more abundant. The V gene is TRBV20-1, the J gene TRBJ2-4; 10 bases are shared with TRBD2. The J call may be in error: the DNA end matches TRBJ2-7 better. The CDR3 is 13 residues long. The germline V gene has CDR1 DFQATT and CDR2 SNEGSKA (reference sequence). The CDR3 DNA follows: TGCAGTGCTAAAGGGACTAGCGACTACGAGCAGTACTTC. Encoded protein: CSAKGTSDYEQYF.

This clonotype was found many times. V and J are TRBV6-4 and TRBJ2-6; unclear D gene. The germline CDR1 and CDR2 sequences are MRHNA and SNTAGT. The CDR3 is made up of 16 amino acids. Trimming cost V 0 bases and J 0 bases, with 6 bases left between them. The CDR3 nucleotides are TGTGCCAGCAGTGACTCGACAAACTCTGGGGCCAACGTCCTGACTTTC. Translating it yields CASSDSTNSGANVLTF.

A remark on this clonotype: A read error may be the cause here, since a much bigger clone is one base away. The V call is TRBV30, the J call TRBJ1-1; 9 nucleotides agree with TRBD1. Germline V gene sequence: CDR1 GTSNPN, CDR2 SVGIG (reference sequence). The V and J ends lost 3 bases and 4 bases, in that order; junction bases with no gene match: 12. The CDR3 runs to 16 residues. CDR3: CAWRGQGIRRSTEAFF. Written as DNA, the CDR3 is TGTGCCTGGAGGGGACAGGGAATAAGGAGGAGCACTGAAGCTTTCTTT.

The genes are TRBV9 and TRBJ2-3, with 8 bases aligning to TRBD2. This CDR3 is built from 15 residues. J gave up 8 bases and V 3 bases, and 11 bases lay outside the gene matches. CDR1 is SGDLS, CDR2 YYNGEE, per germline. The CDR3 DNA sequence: TGTGCCAGCAGCGCCGGGGGGGAGATAGCAAGTACGCAGTATTTT. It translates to CASSAGGEIASTQYF.

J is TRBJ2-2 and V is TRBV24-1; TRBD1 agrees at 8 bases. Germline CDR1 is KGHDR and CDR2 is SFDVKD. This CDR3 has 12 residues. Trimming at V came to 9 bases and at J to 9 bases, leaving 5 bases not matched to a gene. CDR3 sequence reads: CATAGQGWELFF. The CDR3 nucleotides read TGTGCCACCGCAGGACAGGGATGGGAGCTGTTTTTT.

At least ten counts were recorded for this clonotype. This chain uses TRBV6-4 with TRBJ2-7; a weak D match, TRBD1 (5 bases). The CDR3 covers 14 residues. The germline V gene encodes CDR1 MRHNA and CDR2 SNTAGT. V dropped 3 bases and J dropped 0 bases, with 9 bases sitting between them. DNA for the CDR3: TGTGCCAGCAGTGAGGTGCAGGGCTCCTACGAGCAGTACTTC. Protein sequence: CASSEVQGSYEQYF.

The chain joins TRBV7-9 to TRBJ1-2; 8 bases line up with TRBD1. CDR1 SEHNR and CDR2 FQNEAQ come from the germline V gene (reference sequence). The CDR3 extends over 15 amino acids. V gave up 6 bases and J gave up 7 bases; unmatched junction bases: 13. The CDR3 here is CASSPGDRMSSGYTF. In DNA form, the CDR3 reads TGTGCCAGCAGTCCCGGGGACAGGATGTCAAGTGGCTACACCTTC.

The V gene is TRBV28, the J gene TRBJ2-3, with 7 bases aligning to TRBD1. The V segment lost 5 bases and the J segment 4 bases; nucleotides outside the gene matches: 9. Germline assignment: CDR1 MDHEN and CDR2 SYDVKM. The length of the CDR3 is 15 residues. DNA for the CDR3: TGTGCCAGCAGTCCAAGACAGGGAGTCGCAGATACGCAGTATTTT. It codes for CASSPRQGVADTQYF.

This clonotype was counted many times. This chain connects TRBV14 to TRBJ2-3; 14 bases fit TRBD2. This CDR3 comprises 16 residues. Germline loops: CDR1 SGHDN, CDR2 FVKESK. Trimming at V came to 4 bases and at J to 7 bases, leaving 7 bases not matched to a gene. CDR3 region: CASSLPGLAGVNTQYF. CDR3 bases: TGTGCCAGCAGCCTACCGGGACTAGCGGGAGTGAATACGCAGTATTTT.

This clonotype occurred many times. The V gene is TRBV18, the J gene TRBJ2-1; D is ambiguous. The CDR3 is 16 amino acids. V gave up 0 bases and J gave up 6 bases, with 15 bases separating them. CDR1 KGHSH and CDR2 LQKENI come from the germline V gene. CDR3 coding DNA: TGTGCCAGCTCACCACCGGTCCGGCTAGTCGGCAATGAGCAGTTCTTC. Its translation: CASSPPVRLVGNEQFF.

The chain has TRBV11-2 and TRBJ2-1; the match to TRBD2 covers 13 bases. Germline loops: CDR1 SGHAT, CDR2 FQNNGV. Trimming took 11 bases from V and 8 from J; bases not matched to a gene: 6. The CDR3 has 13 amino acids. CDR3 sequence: CAARLAGGHEQFF. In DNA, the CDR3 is TGTGCCGCACGACTAGCGGGAGGACATGAGCAGTTCTTC.